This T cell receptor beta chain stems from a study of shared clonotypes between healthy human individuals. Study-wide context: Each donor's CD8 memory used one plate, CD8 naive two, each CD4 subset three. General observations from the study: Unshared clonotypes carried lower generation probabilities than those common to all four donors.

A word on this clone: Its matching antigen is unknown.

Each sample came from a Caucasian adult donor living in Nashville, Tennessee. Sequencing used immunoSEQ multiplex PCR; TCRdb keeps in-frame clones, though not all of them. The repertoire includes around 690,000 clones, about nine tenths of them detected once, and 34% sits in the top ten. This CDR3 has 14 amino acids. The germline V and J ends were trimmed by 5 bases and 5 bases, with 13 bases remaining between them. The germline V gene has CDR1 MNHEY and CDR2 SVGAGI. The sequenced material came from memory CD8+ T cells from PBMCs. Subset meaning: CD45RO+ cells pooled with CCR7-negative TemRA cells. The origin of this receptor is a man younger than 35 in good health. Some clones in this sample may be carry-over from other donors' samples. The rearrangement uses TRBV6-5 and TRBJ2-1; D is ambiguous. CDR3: CASSDGSRHNEQFF. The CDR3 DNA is TGTGCCAGCAGTGACGGGTCCCGCCACAATGAGCAGTTCTTC.